This TCR beta chain came from a study of blood T cells in healthy people across ages. A second about 6 to 12 cycle PCR used barcoded and J-beta primers. TCRdb called the 5' RACE reads again in MiXCR, with one record for every CDR3 protein. The repertoire holds approximately 770,000 distinct CDR3 sequences, about three fifths seen once, with approximately 21% in the top ten. V was clipped by 6 bases and J by 0 bases; unmatched bases: 7. The germline V gene has CDR1 DFQATT and CDR2 SNEGSKA (reference sequence). The CDR3 covers 15 residues. Sequencing was performed on blood. The TCR comes from a man aged 25-45 years in good health. The V call is TRBV20-1, the J call TRBJ2-1; 8 bases are a match to TRBD2. DNA for the CDR3: TGCAGTGCCTACGTAGCGGGAAGCTCCTACAATGAGCAGTTCTTC. The encoded protein is CSAYVAGSSYNEQFF.